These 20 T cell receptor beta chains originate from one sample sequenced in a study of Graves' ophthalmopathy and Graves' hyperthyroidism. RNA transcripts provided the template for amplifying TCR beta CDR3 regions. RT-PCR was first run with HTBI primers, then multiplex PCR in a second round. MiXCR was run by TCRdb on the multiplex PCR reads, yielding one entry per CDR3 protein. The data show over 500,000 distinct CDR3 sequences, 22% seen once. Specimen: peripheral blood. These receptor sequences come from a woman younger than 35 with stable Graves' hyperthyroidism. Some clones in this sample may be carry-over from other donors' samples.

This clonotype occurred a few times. The CDR3 region is CAWSAPGQGFYEQYF. The CDR3 DNA is TGTGCCTGGAGTGCCCCAGGACAGGGGTTCTACGAGCAGTACTTC. V usage is TRBV30 and J usage is TRBJ2-7, with 9 bases lining up with TRBD1. The CDR3 is made up of 15 amino acids. V trimming: 1 base; J trimming: 3 bases; junction bases outside the gene matches: 7. Germline CDR1 and CDR2: GTSNPN and SVGIG (reference sequence). Variable domain in full (rest from reference TRBV30 and TRBJ2-7): SQTIHQWPATLVQPVGSPLSLECTVEGTSNPNLYWYRQAAGRGLQLLFYSVGIGQISSEVPQNLSASRPQDRQFILSSKKLLLSDSGFYLCAWSAPGQGFYEQYFGPGTRLTVT.

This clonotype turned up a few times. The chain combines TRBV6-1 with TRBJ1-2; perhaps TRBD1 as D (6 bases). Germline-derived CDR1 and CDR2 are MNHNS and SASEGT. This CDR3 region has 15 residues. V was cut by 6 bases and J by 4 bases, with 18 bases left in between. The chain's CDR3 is CASRTNRENGYGYTF. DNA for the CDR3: TGTGCCAGCAGAACCAACAGGGAGAACGGCTATGGCTACACCTTC.

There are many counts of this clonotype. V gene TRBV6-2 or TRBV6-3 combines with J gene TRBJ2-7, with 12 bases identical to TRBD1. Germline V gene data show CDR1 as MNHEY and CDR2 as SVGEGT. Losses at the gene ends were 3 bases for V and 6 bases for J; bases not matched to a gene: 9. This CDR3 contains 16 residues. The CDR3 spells CASSYLPGTGGAEQYF. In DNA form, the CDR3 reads TGTGCCAGCAGTTATCTACCCGGGACAGGGGGCGCCGAGCAGTACTTC.

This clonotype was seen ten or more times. CDR3 in amino acids: CASRGRRGTEAFF. The CDR3 coding sequence is TGTGCCAGTCGGGGCAGACGCGGCACTGAAGCTTTCTTT. V is TRBV28 and J is TRBJ1-1, with a tentative D call TRBD1 (5 bases). The V gene's germline CDR1 is MDHEN and CDR2 SYDVKM. V was clipped by 9 bases and J by 4 bases, with 15 bases between them. This CDR3 spans 13 amino acids.

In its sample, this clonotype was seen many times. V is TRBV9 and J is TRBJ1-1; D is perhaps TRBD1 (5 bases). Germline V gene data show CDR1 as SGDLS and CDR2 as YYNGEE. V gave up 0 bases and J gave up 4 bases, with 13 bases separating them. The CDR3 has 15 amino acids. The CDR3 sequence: CASSVEWQGFTEAFF. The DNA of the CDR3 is TGTGCCAGCAGCGTAGAATGGCAGGGATTCACTGAAGCTTTCTTT.

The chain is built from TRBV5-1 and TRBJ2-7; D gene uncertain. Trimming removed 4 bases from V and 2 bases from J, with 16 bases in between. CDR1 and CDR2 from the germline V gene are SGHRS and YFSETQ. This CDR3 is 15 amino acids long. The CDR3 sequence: CASSPAGAPAYEQYF. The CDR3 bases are TGCGCCAGCAGCCCCGCCGGTGCCCCCGCCTACGAGCAGTACTTC.

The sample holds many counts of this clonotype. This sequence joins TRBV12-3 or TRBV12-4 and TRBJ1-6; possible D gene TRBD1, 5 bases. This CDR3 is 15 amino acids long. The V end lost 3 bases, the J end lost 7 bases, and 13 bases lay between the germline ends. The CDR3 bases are TGTGCCAGCAGTTTTTCGGGACTGGGGAATTCACCCCTCCACTTT. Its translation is CASSFSGLGNSPLHF.

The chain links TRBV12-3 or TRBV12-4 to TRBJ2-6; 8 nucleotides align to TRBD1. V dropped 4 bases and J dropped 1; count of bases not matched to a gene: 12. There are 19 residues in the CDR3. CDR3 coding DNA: TGTGCCAGCAGTTCCGGGACAGGCCTGTTCTCATCTGGGGCCAACGTCCTGACTTTC. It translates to CASSSGTGLFSSGANVLTF.

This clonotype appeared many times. The CDR3 bases are TGTGCCAGCAGTACTCGGACAGATCAGCCCCAGCATTTT. Its translation is CASSTRTDQPQHF. This sequence joins TRBV6-5 and TRBJ1-5, with D possibly being TRBD1 (6 bases). Trimming took off 5 bases at V and 5 bases at J, with 10 bases between the two ends. CDR1 is MNHEY, CDR2 SVGAGI, per germline. The CDR3 contains 13 residues.

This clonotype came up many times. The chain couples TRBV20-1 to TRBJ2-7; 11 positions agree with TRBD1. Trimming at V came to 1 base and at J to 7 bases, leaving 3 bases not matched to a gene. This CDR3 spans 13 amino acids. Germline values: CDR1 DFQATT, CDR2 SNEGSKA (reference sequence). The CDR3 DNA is TGCAGTGCTAGAGTGGACAGGGGGCGAGAGCAGTACTTC. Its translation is CSARVDRGREQYF.

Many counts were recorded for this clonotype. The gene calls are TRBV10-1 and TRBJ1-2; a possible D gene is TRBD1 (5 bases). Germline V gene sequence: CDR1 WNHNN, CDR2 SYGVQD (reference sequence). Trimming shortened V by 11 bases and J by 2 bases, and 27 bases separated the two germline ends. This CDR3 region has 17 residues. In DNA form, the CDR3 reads TGCGCCGGCTCAGAGGGACCCACCCCAGGCCTCAACTATGGCTACACCTTC. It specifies CAGSEGPTPGLNYGYTF.

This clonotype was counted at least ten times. CDR3 loop: CASSFTGSEQYF. The CDR3, as DNA: TGTGCCAGCAGTTTTACCGGATCCGAGCAGTACTTC. The V gene is TRBV12-3 or TRBV12-4, the J gene TRBJ2-7; D is undetermined. V dropped 3 bases and J dropped 6 bases, with 9 bases sitting between them. The CDR3 is 12 amino acids.

The CDR3 protein is CASSLTSVLKDTQYF. The DNA of the CDR3 is TGTGCCAGCAGTCTAACATCGGTCCTCAAGGATACGCAGTATTTT. This chain links TRBV12-3 or TRBV12-4 with TRBJ2-3; D not resolved. Trimming removed 5 bases from V and 6 bases from J, with 18 bases in between. The CDR3 has 15 amino acids.

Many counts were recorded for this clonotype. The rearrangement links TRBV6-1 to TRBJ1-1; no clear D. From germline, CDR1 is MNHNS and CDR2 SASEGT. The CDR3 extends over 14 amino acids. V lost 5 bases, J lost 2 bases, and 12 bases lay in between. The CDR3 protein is CASSLTGFNTEAFF. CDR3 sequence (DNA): TGTGCCAGCAGTCTTACCGGATTTAACACTGAAGCTTTCTTT.

The CDR3 spells CSASRTEMNTEAFF. CDR3 nucleotide sequence: TGCAGTGCTTCTAGGACAGAAATGAACACTGAAGCTTTCTTT. V and J are TRBV20-1 and TRBJ1-1; perhaps TRBD1 as D (6 bases). Germline CDR1 is DFQATT and CDR2 is SNEGSKA (reference sequence). Trimming took off 5 bases at V and 0 bases at J, with 13 bases between the two ends. The CDR3 contains 14 residues.

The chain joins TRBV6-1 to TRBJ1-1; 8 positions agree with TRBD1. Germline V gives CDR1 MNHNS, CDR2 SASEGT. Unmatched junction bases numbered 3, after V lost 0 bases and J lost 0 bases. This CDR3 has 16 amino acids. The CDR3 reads CASSEAPGQVNTEAFF. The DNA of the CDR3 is TGTGCCAGCAGTGAAGCGCCGGGACAGGTGAACACTGAAGCTTTCTTT.

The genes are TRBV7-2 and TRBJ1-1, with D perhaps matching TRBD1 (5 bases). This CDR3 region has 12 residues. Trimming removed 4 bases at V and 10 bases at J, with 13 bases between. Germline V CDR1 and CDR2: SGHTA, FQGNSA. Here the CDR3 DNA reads TGTGCCAGCAGCTACGGCTTGAGGGGAGCTTTCTTT. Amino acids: CASSYGLRGAFF.

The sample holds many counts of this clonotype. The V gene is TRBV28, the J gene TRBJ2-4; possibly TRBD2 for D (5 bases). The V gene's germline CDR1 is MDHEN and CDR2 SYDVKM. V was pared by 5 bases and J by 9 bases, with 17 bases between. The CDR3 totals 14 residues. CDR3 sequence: CASSTTRMVGIQYF. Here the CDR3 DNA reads TGTGCCAGCAGTACAACTAGGATGGTAGGCATTCAGTACTTC.

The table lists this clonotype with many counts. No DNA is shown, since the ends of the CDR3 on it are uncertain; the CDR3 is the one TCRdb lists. CDR3 sequence: CASSVGQGNIKYF. V usage is TRBV7-2 and J usage is TRBJ2-4; TRBD1 was called by the table and not checked on the DNA. Germline CDR1 SGHTA, CDR2 FQGNSA. The CDR3 is made up of 13 amino acids, end residues included.

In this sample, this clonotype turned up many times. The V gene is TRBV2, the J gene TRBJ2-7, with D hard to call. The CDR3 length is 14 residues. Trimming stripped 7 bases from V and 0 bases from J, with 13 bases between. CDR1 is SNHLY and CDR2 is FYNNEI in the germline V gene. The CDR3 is CASIRKEFSYEQYF. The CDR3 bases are TGTGCCAGCATCAGAAAAGAATTCTCCTACGAGCAGTACTTC. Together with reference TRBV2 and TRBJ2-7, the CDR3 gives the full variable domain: EPEVTQTPSHQVTQMGQEVILRCVPISNHLYFYWYRQILGQKVEFLVSFYNNEISEKSEIFDDQFSVERPDGSNFTLKIRSTKLEDSAMYFCASIRKEFSYEQYFGPGTRLTVT.